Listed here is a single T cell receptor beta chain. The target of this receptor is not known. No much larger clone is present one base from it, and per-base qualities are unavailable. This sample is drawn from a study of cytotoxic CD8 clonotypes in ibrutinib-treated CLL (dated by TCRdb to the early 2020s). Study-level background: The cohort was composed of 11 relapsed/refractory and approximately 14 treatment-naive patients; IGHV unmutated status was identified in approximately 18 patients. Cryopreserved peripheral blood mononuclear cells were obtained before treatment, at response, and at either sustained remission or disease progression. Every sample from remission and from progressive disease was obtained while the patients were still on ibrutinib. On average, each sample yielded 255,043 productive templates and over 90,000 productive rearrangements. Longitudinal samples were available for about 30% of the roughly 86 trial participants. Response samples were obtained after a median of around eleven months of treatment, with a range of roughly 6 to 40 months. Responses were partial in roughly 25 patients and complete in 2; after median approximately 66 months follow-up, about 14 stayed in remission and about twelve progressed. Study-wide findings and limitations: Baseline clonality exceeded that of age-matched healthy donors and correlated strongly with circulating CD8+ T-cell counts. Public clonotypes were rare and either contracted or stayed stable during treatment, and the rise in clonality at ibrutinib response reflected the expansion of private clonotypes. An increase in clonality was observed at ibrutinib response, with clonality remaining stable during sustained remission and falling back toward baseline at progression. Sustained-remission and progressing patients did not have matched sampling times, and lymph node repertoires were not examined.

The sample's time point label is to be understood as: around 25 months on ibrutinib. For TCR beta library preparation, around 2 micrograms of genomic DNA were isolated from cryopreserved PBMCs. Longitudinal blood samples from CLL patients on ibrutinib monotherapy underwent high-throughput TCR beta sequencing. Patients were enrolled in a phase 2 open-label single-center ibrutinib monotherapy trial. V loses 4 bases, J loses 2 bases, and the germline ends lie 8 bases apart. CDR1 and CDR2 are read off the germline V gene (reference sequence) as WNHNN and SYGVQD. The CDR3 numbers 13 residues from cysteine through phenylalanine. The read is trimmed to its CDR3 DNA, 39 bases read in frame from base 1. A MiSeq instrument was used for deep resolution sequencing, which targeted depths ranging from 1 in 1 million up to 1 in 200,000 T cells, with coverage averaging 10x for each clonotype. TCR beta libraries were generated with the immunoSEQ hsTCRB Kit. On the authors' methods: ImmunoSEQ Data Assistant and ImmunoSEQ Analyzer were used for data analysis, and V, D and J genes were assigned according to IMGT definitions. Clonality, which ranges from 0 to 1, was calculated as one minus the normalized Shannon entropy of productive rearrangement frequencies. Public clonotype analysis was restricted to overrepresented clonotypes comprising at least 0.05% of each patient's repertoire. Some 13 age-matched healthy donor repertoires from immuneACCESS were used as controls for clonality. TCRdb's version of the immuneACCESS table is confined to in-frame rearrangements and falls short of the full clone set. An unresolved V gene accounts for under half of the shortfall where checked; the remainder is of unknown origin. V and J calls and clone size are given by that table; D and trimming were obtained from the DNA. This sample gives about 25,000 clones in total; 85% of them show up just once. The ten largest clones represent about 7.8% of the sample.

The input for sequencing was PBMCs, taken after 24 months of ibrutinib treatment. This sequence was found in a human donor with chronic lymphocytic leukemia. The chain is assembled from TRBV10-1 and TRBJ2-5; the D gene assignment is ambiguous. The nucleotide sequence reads TGCGCCAGCAGTGGGACCTCTCAAGAGACCCAGTACTTC. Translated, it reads CASSGTSQETQYF.